This T cell receptor beta chain came from a study of blood T cells in healthy people across ages. Study context: The capture of about one barcoded beta molecule per two T cells was achieved by template switching. Notes on the study in general: There was a strong correlation between TCR beta diversity and naive T cell percentage. Because donor CMV status was unknown, expanded clonotype changes were possibly confounded. A roughly linear age-dependent decrease characterized TCR beta diversity per million T cells.

The CDR3 consists of 14 residues. Germline V gene lookup returns CDR1 SEHNR and CDR2 FQNEAQ (reference sequence). V was trimmed by 2 bases and J by 0 bases, leaving 7 bases between them. On this clonotype: Its antigen is undetermined. Since the CDR3 does not end with the conserved phenylalanine or tryptophan, this likely comes from a read error.

Next came a second PCR, run for about 7 to 12 cycles, which used a sample-barcoded 5' primer along with a J-beta primer mix. TCRdb re-analysed the 5' RACE reads in MiXCR, keeping a single row per CDR3 protein. The data show roughly 650,000 distinct CDR3 sequences, about 30% seen once. The rearrangement joins TRBV7-9 to TRBJ2-5, with D possibly matching TRBD1 (6 bases). The receptor's source is a woman of 80 years or more in good health. Sequencing was done on a sample of blood. The CDR3 sequence is CASSLTGHQETQYV. DNA of the CDR3: TGTGCCAGCAGCTTAACAGGGCACCAAGAGACCCAGTACGTC.